These T cell receptor beta chains were read from a single sample in a study of somatic mutations in cytotoxic T cells in rheumatoid arthritis. Profiling relied on immunoSEQ multiplex PCR, and the TCRdb table lists in-frame clones only, not all of them. Among some 16,000 clones, 79% were seen once, and the ten largest hold 22%. Specimen: CD8+ T cells sorted from blood. The receptor source for this set is an adult with rheumatoid arthritis. Both conserved end residues are part of each CDR3.

v_gene: TRBV2
CDR3aa: CAREGATGLRNEQFF

v_gene: TRBV5-4
CDR3aa: CASSLLAGGGREQYF

v_gene: TRBV11-2
CDR3aa: CASSPEEGLYNEQFF

v_gene: TRBV9
CDR3aa: CASSVRDAGYTF

v_gene: TRBV9
CDR3aa: CASSVGHTEAFF

v_gene: TRBV14
CDR3aa: CASSLRSGYNEQFF

v_gene: TRBV4-3
CDR3aa: CASSQEGSTGELFF

v_gene: TRBV14
CDR3aa: CASSLPGQGVYEQFF

v_gene: TRBV25-1
CDR3aa: CASIGTPTSYEQYF

v_gene: TRBV27
CDR3aa: CASSNSWQRFQETQYF

v_gene: TRBV4-3
CDR3aa: CASSQERGGSGSYEQYF

v_gene: TRBV6-6
CDR3aa: CASSPIAGGFTGELFF

v_gene: TRBV27
CDR3aa: CASRQGFSNQPQHF

v_gene: TRBV16
CDR3aa: CASSQIFGTESSYEQYF

v_gene: TRBV19
CDR3aa: CASSMANEWPQHF

v_gene: TRBV5-6
CDR3aa: CASSFGSNEQYF

v_gene: TRBV27
CDR3aa: CASSPGVGQNIQYF

v_gene: TRBV27
CDR3aa: CASSLTGTGVEDGYTF

v_gene: TRBV7-9
CDR3aa: CASSLPGFYGYTF

v_gene: TRBV27
CDR3aa: CASSLVGSGQPQHF

v_gene: TRBV9
CDR3aa: CASNQHGGSSDEQFF

v_gene: TRBV15
CDR3aa: CATSAGTNEKLFF

v_gene: TRBV5-6
CDR3aa: CASSTGRGFYGYTF

v_gene: TRBV9
CDR3aa: CASSVVGGSGNEQFF

v_gene: TRBV18
CDR3aa: CASSPPSSGRYEQYF

v_gene: TRBV28
CDR3aa: CASSPGIPVGNEQFF

v_gene: TRBV14
CDR3aa: CASSLRYHEQYF

v_gene: TRBV6-5
CDR3aa: CASSLLAAISYEQYF

v_gene: TRBV4-3
CDR3aa: CASSPGATYNEQFF

v_gene: TRBV9
CDR3aa: CASSPGYPGELFF

v_gene: TRBV5-4
CDR3aa: CASSGLVEETQYF

v_gene: TRBV7-9
CDR3aa: CASTPGTSYEQYF

v_gene: TRBV2
CDR3aa: CASISVPGLAENEQFF

v_gene: TRBV11-2
CDR3aa: CASSPGAFNTGELFF

v_gene: TRBV27
CDR3aa: CASSLGPKETQYF

v_gene: TRBV9
CDR3aa: CASSGGADEQFF

v_gene: TRBV27
CDR3aa: CASSLSGQGATEAFF

v_gene: TRBV11-2
CDR3aa: CASSHTNSRPQHF